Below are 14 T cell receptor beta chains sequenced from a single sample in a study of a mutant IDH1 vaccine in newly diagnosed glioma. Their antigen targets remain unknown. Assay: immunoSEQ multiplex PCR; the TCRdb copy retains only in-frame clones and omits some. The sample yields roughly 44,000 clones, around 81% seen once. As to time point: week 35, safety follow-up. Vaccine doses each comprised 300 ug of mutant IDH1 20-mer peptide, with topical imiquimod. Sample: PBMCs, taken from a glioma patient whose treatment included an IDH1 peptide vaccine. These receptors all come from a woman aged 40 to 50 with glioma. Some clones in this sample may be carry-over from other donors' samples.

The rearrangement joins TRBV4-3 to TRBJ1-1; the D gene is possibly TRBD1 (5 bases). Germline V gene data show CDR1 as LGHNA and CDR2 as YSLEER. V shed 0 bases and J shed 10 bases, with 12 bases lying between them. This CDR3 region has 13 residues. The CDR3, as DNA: TGCGCCAGCAGCCAAGATAGAGCAGGGCGAGCTTTCTTT. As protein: CASSQDRAGRAFF.

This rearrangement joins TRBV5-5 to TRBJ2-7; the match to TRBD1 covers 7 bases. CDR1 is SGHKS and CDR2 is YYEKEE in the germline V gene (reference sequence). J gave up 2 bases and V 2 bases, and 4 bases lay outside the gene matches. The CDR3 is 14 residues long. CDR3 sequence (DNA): TGTGCCAGCAGCTTTTATCAGGGGGCCTACGAGCAGTACTTC. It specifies CASSFYQGAYEQYF.

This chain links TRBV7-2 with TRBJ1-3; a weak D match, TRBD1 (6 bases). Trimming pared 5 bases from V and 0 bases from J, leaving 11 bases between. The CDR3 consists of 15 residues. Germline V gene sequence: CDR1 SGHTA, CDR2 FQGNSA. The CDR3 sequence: CASSNRAFSGNTIYF. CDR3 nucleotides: TGTGCCAGCAGCAACAGGGCCTTCTCTGGAAACACCATATATTTT. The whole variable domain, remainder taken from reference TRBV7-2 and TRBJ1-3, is GAGVSQSPSNKVTEKGKDVELRCDPISGHTALYWYRQSLGQGLEFLIYFQGNSAPDKSGLPSDRFSAERTGGSVSTLTIQRTQQEDSAVYLCASSNRAFSGNTIYFGEGSWLTVV.

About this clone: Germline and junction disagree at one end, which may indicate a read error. The CDR3 sequence is CASSPRDNSGNTIYF. DNA for the CDR3: TGTGCTAGCAGCCCCAGGGACAACTCTGGAAACACCATATATTTT. The J gene is TRBJ1-3, the V gene TRBV7-7; D perhaps matches TRBD1 (6 bases). This CDR3 has 15 residues. Germline values: CDR1 SSHAT, CDR2 FNYEAQ (reference sequence).

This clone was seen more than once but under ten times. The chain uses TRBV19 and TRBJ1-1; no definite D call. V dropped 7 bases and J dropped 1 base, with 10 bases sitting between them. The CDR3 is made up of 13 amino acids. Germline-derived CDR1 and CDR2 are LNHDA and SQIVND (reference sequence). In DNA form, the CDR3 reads TGTGCCAGTATAGCAGAACCGAACACTGAAGCTTTCTTT. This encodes CASIAEPNTEAFF. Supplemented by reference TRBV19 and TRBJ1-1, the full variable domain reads DGGITQSPKYLFRKEGQNVTLSCEQNLNHDAMYWYRQDPGQGLRLIYYSQIVNDFQKGDIAEGYSVSREKKESFPLTVTSAQKNPTAFYLCASIAEPNTEAFFGQGTRLTVV.

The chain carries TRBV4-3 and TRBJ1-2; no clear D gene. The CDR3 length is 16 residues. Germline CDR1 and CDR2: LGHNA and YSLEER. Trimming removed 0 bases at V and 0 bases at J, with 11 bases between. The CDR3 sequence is CASSQDPTVANYGYTF. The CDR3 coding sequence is TGCGCCAGCAGCCAAGATCCAACAGTAGCTAACTATGGCTACACCTTC.

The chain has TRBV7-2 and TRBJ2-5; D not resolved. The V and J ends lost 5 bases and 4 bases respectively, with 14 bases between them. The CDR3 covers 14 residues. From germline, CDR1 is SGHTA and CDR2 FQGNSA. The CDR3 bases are TGTGCCAGCAGCCAAAAGCCGCACCGAGAGACCCAGTACTTC. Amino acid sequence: CASSQKPHRETQYF.

CDR3 sequence: CSVGARQALYNEQFF. CDR3 nucleotide sequence: TGCAGCGTTGGGGCCCGCCAGGCTCTCTACAATGAGCAGTTCTTC. The chain combines TRBV29-1 with TRBJ2-1; D unresolved. CDR1 is SQVTM, CDR2 ANQGSEA, per germline. The length of the CDR3 is 15 residues. V was shortened by 4 bases and J by 3 bases, with 16 bases between the two germline ends.

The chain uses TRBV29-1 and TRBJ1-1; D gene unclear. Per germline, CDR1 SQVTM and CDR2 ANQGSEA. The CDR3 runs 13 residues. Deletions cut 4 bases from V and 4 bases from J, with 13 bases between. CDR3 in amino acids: CSVGAGPGTEAFF. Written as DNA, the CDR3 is TGCAGCGTTGGAGCAGGACCGGGCACTGAAGCTTTCTTT.

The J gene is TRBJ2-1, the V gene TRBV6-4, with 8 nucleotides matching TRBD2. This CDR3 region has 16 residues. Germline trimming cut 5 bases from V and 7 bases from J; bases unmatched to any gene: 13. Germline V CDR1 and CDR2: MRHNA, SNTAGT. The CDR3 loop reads CASSPAGTRGDNEQFF. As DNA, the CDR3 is TGTGCCAGCAGTCCCGCCGGGACTAGAGGGGATAATGAGCAGTTCTTC.

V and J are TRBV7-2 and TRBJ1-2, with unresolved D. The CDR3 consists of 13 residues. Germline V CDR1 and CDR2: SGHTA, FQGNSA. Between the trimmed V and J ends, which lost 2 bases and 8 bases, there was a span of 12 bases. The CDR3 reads CASSLSLLEGYTF. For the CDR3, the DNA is TGTGCCAGCAGCTTAAGTCTCCTCGAGGGCTACACCTTC.

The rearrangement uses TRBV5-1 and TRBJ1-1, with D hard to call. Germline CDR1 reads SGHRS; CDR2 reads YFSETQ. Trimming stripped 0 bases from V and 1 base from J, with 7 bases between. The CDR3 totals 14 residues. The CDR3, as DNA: TGCGCCAGCAGCTTGGGGGCAGCGAACACTGAAGCTTTCTTT. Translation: CASSLGAANTEAFF.

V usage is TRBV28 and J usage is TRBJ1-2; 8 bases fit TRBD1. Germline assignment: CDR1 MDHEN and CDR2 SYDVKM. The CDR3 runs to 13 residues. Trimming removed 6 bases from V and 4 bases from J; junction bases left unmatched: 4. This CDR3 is CASRGGTGYGYTF. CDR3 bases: TGTGCCAGCAGGGGCGGGACAGGCTATGGCTACACCTTC.

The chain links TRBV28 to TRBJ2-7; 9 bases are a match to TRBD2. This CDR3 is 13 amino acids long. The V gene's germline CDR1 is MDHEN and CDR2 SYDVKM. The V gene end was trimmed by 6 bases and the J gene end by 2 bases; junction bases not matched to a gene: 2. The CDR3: CASRTSGTYEQYF. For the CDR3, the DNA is TGTGCCAGCAGGACTAGCGGCACCTACGAGCAGTACTTC.